This is a list of T cell receptor beta chains from one sample in a study of OX40 agonist ivuxolimab in advanced cancers. Measured with immunoSEQ multiplex PCR; TCRdb has only the in-frame clones, and not every one. The sample contains over 40,000 clones, just under 85% of which appear only once. This specimen consisted of CD4+ or CD8+ T cells sorted from blood, obtained in a trial of the OX40 agonist ivuxolimab. The receptors derive from an adult with an advanced solid tumor such as melanoma, head and neck, liver or kidney cancer. Both conserved end residues are part of each CDR3. Fields, in order: clone size, V gene, J gene, D gene, CDR3 protein, CDR3 DNA. D genes are given only for firm matches. The listing skips clone size in some rows; elsewhere it reads once, few, many or a size class.

once,TRBV2,TRBJ2-5,.,CASSEPPLETQYF,TGTGCCAGCAGTGAACCTCCCTTAGAGACCCAGTACTTC
few,TRBV6-5,TRBJ1-2,.,CASRGGINYGYTF,TGTGCCAGCAGGGGCGGCATTAACTATGGCTACACCTTC
.,TRBV27,TRBJ2-5,TRBD2,CASSFRRTSGRGDQETQYF,TGTGCCAGCAGTTTCCGTAGGACTAGCGGGAGAGGGGACCAAGAGACCCAGTACTTC
.,TRBV6-6,TRBJ1-3,.,CASRTGTNRNTIYF,TGTGCCAGCAGGACTGGGACAAACCGAAACACCATATATTTT
.,TRBV9,TRBJ1-2,TRBD1,CASSALGTGNYGYTF,TGTGCCAGCAGCGCCCTCGGGACAGGGAACTATGGCTACACCTTC
.,TRBV9,TRBJ1-2,.,CASSVGGNYGYTF,TGTGCCAGCAGCGTAGGGGGTAACTATGGCTACACCTTC
.,TRBV10-3,TRBJ2-3,.,CAISDGPTDTQYF,TGTGCCATCAGTGACGGCCCCACAGATACGCAGTATTTT
once,TRBV2,TRBJ2-4,.,CASNLQGLENIQYF,TGTGCCAGCAACCTACAGGGTCTTGAAAACATTCAGTACTTC
.,TRBV7-2,TRBJ2-3,TRBD2,CASRGLAGDHTQYF,TGTGCCAGCAGAGGACTAGCGGGAGATCATACGCAGTATTTT
.,TRBV5-1,TRBJ1-3,.,CASSLTGPSGNTIYF,TGCGCCAGCAGTTTAACAGGACCCTCTGGAAACACCATATATTTT
once,TRBV6-1,TRBJ2-3,.,CASSEAAGLADTQYF,TGTGCCAGCAGTGAAGCGGCAGGGCTCGCAGATACGCAGTATTTT
.,TRBV18,TRBJ2-7,.,CASSSEMGFEQYF,TGTGCCAGCTCCTCGGAAATGGGGTTCGAGCAGTACTTC
.,TRBV14,TRBJ2-5,.,CASSQEGNGERDQETQYF,TGTGCCAGCAGCCAAGAAGGTAATGGAGAGCGAGACCAAGAGACCCAGTACTTC
once,TRBV10-3,TRBJ2-1,TRBD2,CAISTGTSNEQFF,TGTGCCATCAGTACGGGGACTAGCAATGAGCAGTTCTTC
.,TRBV19,TRBJ2-3,.,CASRVEGFADTQYF,TGTGCCAGTCGGGTGGAGGGGTTCGCAGATACGCAGTATTTT
.,TRBV10-3,TRBJ1-1,.,CAISPRVGAATEAFF,TGTGCCATCAGTCCTAGAGTAGGGGCAGCCACTGAAGCTTTCTTT
once,TRBV4-1,TRBJ2-3,TRBD2,CASSPGTSGASTDTQYF,TGCGCCAGCAGCCCGGGGACTAGCGGAGCGAGCACAGATACGCAGTATTTT
once,TRBV6-5,TRBJ2-3,.,CASSYDLDFSTDTQYF,TGTGCCAGCAGTTACGACTTGGATTTTAGCACAGATACGCAGTATTTT
.,TRBV5-6,TRBJ2-3,TRBD2,CASSGTMGDTQYF,TGTGCCAGCAGCGGGACTATGGGAGATACGCAGTATTTT
.,TRBV16,TRBJ2-7,TRBD2,CASRGTSGSYEQYF,TGTGCCAGCAGAGGGACTAGCGGTTCCTACGAGCAGTACTTC
.,TRBV25-1,TRBJ2-3,.,CASSALSPFTDTQYF,TGTGCCAGCAGTGCCCTTTCGCCCTTCACAGATACGCAGTATTTT
.,TRBV11-3,TRBJ2-2,TRBD2,CASSFGTSGRGGTGELFF,TGTGCCAGCAGCTTTGGGACTAGCGGGAGGGGAGGGACCGGGGAGCTGTTTTTT
few,TRBV15,TRBJ2-2,TRBD1,CATSRFGTADTGELFF,TGTGCCACCAGCAGATTCGGGACAGCGGACACCGGGGAGCTGTTTTTT
.,TRBV5-5,TRBJ2-7,.,CASSLSRRGDYEQYF,TGTGCCAGCAGCCTTAGCCGCAGGGGAGACTACGAGCAGTACTTC
.,TRBV28,TRBJ1-2,TRBD1,CASSRQGWANYGYTF,TGTGCCAGCAGTCGACAGGGATGGGCTAACTATGGCTACACCTTC
.,TRBV18,TRBJ2-1,.,CASSPGASYNEQFF,TGTGCCAGCTCACCAGGGGCTAGTTACAATGAGCAGTTCTTC
.,TRBV6-1,TRBJ1-1,TRBD1,CASSGQGVGEAFF,TGTGCCAGCAGTGGACAGGGGGTGGGTGAAGCTTTCTTT
.,TRBV9,TRBJ1-3,.,CASSAPGARGSGNTIYF,TGTGCCAGCAGCGCACCAGGGGCCAGGGGCTCTGGAAACACCATATATTTT
.,TRBV15,TRBJ2-7,.,CATSRVGLPYEQYF,TGTGCCACCAGCAGGGTGGGACTCCCCTACGAGCAGTACTTC
.,TRBV28,TRBJ1-5,TRBD1,CASSAGTGPYQPQHF,TGTGCCAGCAGTGCCGGGACAGGACCCTATCAGCCCCAGCATTTT
.,TRBV10-3,TRBJ2-2,TRBD2,CAISESRGYTGELFF,TGTGCCATCAGTGAGTCGCGGGGGTACACCGGGGAGCTGTTTTTT
.,TRBV19,TRBJ2-1,.,CASSIGVVANEQFF,TGTGCCAGTAGTATAGGTGTTGTTGCCAATGAGCAGTTCTTC